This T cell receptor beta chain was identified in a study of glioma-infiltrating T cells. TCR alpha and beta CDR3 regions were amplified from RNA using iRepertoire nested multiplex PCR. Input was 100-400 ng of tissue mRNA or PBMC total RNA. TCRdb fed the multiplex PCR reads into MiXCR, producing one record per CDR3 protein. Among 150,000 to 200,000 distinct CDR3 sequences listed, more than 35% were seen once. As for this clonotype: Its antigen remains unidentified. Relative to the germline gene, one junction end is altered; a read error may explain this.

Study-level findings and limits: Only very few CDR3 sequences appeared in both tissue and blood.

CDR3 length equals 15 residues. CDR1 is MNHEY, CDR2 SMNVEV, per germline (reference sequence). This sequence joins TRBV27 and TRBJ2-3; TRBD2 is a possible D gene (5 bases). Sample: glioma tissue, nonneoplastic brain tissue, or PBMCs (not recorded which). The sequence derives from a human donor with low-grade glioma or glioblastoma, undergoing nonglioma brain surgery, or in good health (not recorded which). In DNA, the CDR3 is TGTGCCAGCAGTTTAACCATCGGGAACCCAGATGCGCAGTATTTT. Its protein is CASSLTIGNPDAQYF.